The 23 T cell receptor beta chains below all came from one sample that was sequenced in a study of identical twins. TCRdb ran MiXCR on the 5' RACE reads and lists one entry per CDR3 protein. The sample consists of 700,000 or so distinct CDR3 sequences, around 8.3% of them appearing once. This sample also appeared in a second study, on yellow fever vaccine responses in identical twins.

Sequencing used PBMCs. The receptors originated from a woman aged 18 to 35 in good health.

This clonotype was seen only a few times. The rearrangement uses TRBV7-9 and TRBJ1-1; tentatively, D is TRBD1 (5 bases). The CDR3 runs to 14 residues. From germline, CDR1 is SEHNR and CDR2 FQNEAQ (reference sequence). This chain's CDR3 is CADWYGGRNTEAFF. CDR3 DNA sequence: TGTGCAGACTGGTACGGGGGTAGGAACACTGAAGCTTTCTTT.

The chain combines TRBV28 with TRBJ2-2; D is unresolved. The V gene's germline CDR1 is MDHEN and CDR2 SYDVKM. The CDR3 runs 10 residues. V was pared by 9 bases and J by 9 bases, with 8 bases between. CDR3 DNA sequence: TGTGCCAGAGGGCACAGGGAGCTGTTTTTT. It encodes CARGHRELFF.

There are a few counts of this clonotype. The V call is TRBV28, the J call TRBJ1-6; 7 nucleotides line up with TRBD1. The CDR3 has 13 residues. The trim removed 5 bases at V and 10 bases at J, leaving 5 bases unmatched. The germline V gene has CDR1 MDHEN and CDR2 SYDVKM. CDR3 DNA sequence: TGTGCCAGCAGTGGGGACAGAGGGTCACCCCTCCACTTT. It is translated as CASSGDRGSPLHF.

Only a few counts were recorded for this clonotype. The chain is built from TRBV20-1 and TRBJ2-7, with TRBD2 matching 10 bases. J was trimmed by 3 bases and V by 6 bases; bases with no gene match: 11. CDR1 and CDR2 from the germline V gene are DFQATT and SNEGSKA (reference sequence). The length of the CDR3 is 15 residues. Written as DNA, the CDR3 is TGCAGTGCCCAGCCGTCGGTAGCGGGAGGCTACGAGCAGTACTTC. This sequence encodes CSAQPSVAGGYEQYF.

The J gene is TRBJ2-5, the V gene TRBV4-2; perhaps TRBD2 as D (7 bases). CDR1 LGHNA and CDR2 YNFKEQ come from the germline V gene. The length of the CDR3 is 14 residues. Trimming removed 0 bases at V and 9 bases at J, with 14 bases between. In DNA form, the CDR3 reads TGTGCCAGCAGCCAAGATTTAAGGGGGGGTTCCCAGTACTTC. Translating gives CASSQDLRGGSQYF.

The gene calls are TRBV18 and TRBJ2-5; TRBD2 is a possible D gene (6 bases). Trimming cost V 2 bases and J 5 bases, with 12 bases left between them. This CDR3 region has 14 residues. Germline V CDR1 and CDR2: KGHSH, LQKENI. CDR3 nucleotides: TGTGCCAGCTCACCAGGGGAAGGAGGGGAGACCCAGTACTTC. Protein sequence: CASSPGEGGETQYF.

The table lists this clonotype with a few counts. The chain carries TRBV27 and TRBJ2-3; 7 bases are shared with TRBD2. CDR3 length: 17 residues. The V gene's germline CDR1 is MNHEY and CDR2 SMNVEV (reference sequence). V shed 3 bases, J shed 0 bases, and the junction held 9 bases outside the gene matches. The CDR3 is CASSFFGAGPSTDTQYF. The CDR3 bases are TGTGCCAGCAGTTTCTTCGGAGCGGGGCCTAGCACAGATACGCAGTATTTT.

V is TRBV4-1 and J is TRBJ2-7; tentatively, D is TRBD2 (6 bases). This CDR3 is built from 18 residues. Trimming pared 0 bases from V and 0 bases from J, leaving 18 bases between. Germline CDR1 reads MGHRA; CDR2 reads YSYEKL. The CDR3, as DNA: TGCGCCAGCAGCCAAGATCGGCCGTTAGCGGACCTCTCCTACGAGCAGTACTTC. Amino acids: CASSQDRPLADLSYEQYF.

This clonotype was seen at least ten times. The chain uses TRBV3-1 and TRBJ2-7; no reliable D call. The germline CDR1 and CDR2 sequences are LGHDT and YNNKEL (reference sequence). This CDR3 region has 11 residues. Trimming removed 11 bases at V and 6 bases at J, with 14 bases between. This CDR3 is CAAGWSGEQYF. The CDR3 DNA follows: TGTGCCGCTGGCTGGTCCGGCGAGCAGTACTTC.

The chain uses TRBV7-3 and TRBJ2-1; 10 positions agree with TRBD1. V shed 5 bases and J 7 bases; nucleotides not matched to a gene: 11. Germline-derived CDR1 and CDR2 are SGHTA and FQGTGA. The CDR3 covers 16 residues. As DNA, the CDR3 is TGTGCCAGCAGCCCCCAGGTTGGACAGGGGGTAAATGAGCAGTTCTTC. It encodes CASSPQVGQGVNEQFF.

In its sample, this clonotype was seen a few times. This sequence joins TRBV4-2 and TRBJ2-2, with 10 bases aligning to TRBD2. V trimming: 0 bases; J trimming: 5 bases; junction bases outside the gene matches: 6. This CDR3 contains 17 residues. Germline V gene lookup returns CDR1 LGHNA and CDR2 YNFKEQ. CDR3 bases: TGTGCCAGCAGCCAAGACGCAGCGGGGGGGCCAACCGGGGAGCTGTTTTTT. Translating it yields CASSQDAAGGPTGELFF.

At least ten counts were recorded for this clonotype. The V gene is TRBV7-2, the J gene TRBJ2-7, with unresolved D. Trimming took off 1 base at V and 3 bases at J, with 7 bases between the two ends. The CDR3 totals 13 residues. Germline V gene data show CDR1 as SGHTA and CDR2 as FQGNSA. The CDR3 protein is CASSLGADYEQYF. The CDR3 coding sequence is TGTGCCAGCAGCTTAGGAGCAGACTACGAGCAGTACTTC. The whole variable domain, remainder taken from reference TRBV7-2 and TRBJ2-7, is GAGVSQSPSNKVTEKGKDVELRCDPISGHTALYWYRQSLGQGLEFLIYFQGNSAPDKSGLPSDRFSAERTGGSVSTLTIQRTQQEDSAVYLCASSLGADYEQYFGPGTRLTVT.

This clonotype has just a few counts. The germline gene is not matched at one end of the junction; a read error may be the cause. The V gene is TRBV7-7, the J gene TRBJ2-5, with 7 bases lining up with TRBD1. The length of the CDR3 is 17 residues. Germline-derived CDR1 and CDR2 are SSHAT and FNYEAQ (reference sequence). Written as DNA, the CDR3 is TGTGCTAGCAGCTCCAACTCCCGGACAGGATATCAAGAGACCCAGTACTTC. Amino acids: CASSSNSRTGYQETQYF.

The chain employs TRBV11-2 and TRBJ2-7; TRBD1 might be the D (6 bases). CDR1 and CDR2 (germline): SGHAT, FQNNGV. This CDR3 has 14 residues. The V end was cut by 2 bases, the J end by 6 bases, with 14 bases between. The CDR3 bases are TGTGCCAGCAGCTTACCCGGGTCAGGGGCCGAGCAGTACTTC. Its translation: CASSLPGSGAEQYF.

The DNA of the CDR3 is TGCGCCAGCAGCTTGGAGGCGGGGACCACTGAAGCTTTCTTT. This gives the protein CASSLEAGTTEAFF. The gene calls are TRBV5-1 and TRBJ1-1; D might be TRBD1 (5 bases). Trimming pared 0 bases from V and 4 bases from J, leaving 10 bases between. CDR3 size: 14 residues. CDR1 is SGHRS and CDR2 is YFSETQ in the germline V gene.

This clonotype was detected a few times. This chain uses TRBV7-2 with TRBJ2-1, with unresolved D. Trimming left V 2 bases short and J 6 bases short, with 14 bases between. Germline lookup yields CDR1 SGHTA and CDR2 FQGNSA. This CDR3 region has 15 residues. Written as DNA, the CDR3 is TGTGCCAGCAGCTTAAACCCCCCCTTAGCCAATGAGCAGTTCTTC. Its protein is CASSLNPPLANEQFF.

The chain has TRBV15 and TRBJ2-2; D perhaps matches TRBD2 (6 bases). The CDR3 has 15 residues. Germline V lookup: CDR1 LNHNV, CDR2 YYDKDF (reference sequence). The V gene lost 0 bases and the J gene lost 5 bases, with 10 bases spanning the gap. The DNA of the CDR3 is TGTGCCACCAGCAGAGATCCCAGCGGGACCGGGGAGCTGTTTTTT. This encodes CATSRDPSGTGELFF.

This clonotype was picked up a small number of times. The CDR3 is CASSSAGALEQYF. The CDR3, as DNA: TGTGCCAGCAGTTCAGCAGGGGCTCTCGAGCAGTACTTC. V gene TRBV12-3 or TRBV12-4 combines with J gene TRBJ2-7, with a weak D call TRBD1 (6 bases). The V and J ends lost 4 bases and 6 bases respectively, with 13 bases between them. The CDR3 totals 13 residues.

Many counts were recorded for this clonotype. This sequence joins TRBV15 and TRBJ2-3; tentative D call: TRBD1 (6 bases). V lost 0 bases and J lost 7, with 20 bases in between. CDR3 length: 17 amino acids. The germline CDR1 and CDR2 sequences are LNHNV and YYDKDF (reference sequence). The CDR3 is CATSRDRLARGENTQYF. The CDR3, as DNA: TGTGCCACCAGCAGAGATCGGTTGGCCAGGGGTGAAAATACGCAGTATTTT.

This clonotype was seen only a few times. V is TRBV7-2 and J is TRBJ2-1, with TRBD1 identical over 9 bases. CDR1 is SGHTA, CDR2 FQGNSA, per germline. The CDR3 spans 16 residues. V shed 5 bases, J shed 5 bases, and the junction held 10 bases outside the gene matches. The CDR3 sequence is CASSIRGTGINNEQFF. The CDR3 DNA reads as TGTGCCAGCAGCATCCGCGGGACAGGGATTAACAATGAGCAGTTCTTC.

In its sample, this clonotype was seen a few times. The chain has TRBV9 and TRBJ1-3, with D tentatively TRBD1 (5 bases). The CDR3 totals 14 residues. Germline V lookup: CDR1 SGDLS, CDR2 YYNGEE. Between the trimmed V and J ends, which lost 5 bases and 4 bases, there was a span of 13 bases. As DNA, the CDR3 is TGTGCCAGCAGTGGGCGGGACGGAGGAAACACCATATATTTT. The encoded protein is CASSGRDGGNTIYF.

This clonotype came up a few times. This chain connects TRBV15 to TRBJ2-5, with D maybe TRBD2 (7 bases). The CDR3 runs 16 residues. V shed 1 base and J shed 5 bases, with 17 bases lying between them. CDR1 and CDR2 (germline): LNHNV, YYDKDF (reference sequence). Written as DNA, the CDR3 is TGTGCCACCAGCAGAGCGGAAGGCGGGGGCAGGGAGACCCAGTACTTC. Its translation is CATSRAEGGGRETQYF.

J is TRBJ1-2 and V is TRBV28; TRBD1 agrees at 8 bases. Trimming at V came to 6 bases and at J to 4 bases, leaving 7 bases not matched to a gene. The CDR3 extends over 14 amino acids. The V gene's germline CDR1 is MDHEN and CDR2 SYDVKM. The CDR3: CASRTQGDPYGYTF. In nucleotides, the CDR3 is TGTGCCAGCAGAACACAGGGGGACCCCTATGGCTACACCTTC.